Below, 19 T cell receptor beta chains from the same sample are listed, as sequenced in a study of shared clonotypes between healthy human individuals. This table comes from immunoSEQ multiplex PCR, and its TCRdb copy is limited to in-frame clones, with some not included. The data contain 450,000 to 650,000 clones, around 80% of them seen just once; the ten biggest clones take up more than 10%. Sequenced sample: PBMCs. The source is a middle-aged woman in good health. Some clones in this sample may be carry-over from other donors' samples.

The chain links TRBV7-2 to TRBJ2-5, with D perhaps matching TRBD1 or TRBD2 (5 bases each). This CDR3 has 13 amino acids. Trimming removed 3 bases at V and 1 base at J, with 6 bases between. The germline CDR1 and CDR2 sequences are SGHTA and FQGNSA. The CDR3 region has the DNA TGTGCCAGCAGCTTCGGGACCCAAGAGACCCAGTACTTC. Amino acids: CASSFGTQETQYF.

Comments on this clone: The same CDR3 can be traced to other DNA sequences in this sample. CDR3 protein: CASSLSGRNQPQHF. CDR3 sequence (DNA): TGTGCCAGCAGTTTATCGGGGAGGAATCAGCCCCAGCATTTT. J is TRBJ1-5 and V is TRBV27; D is uncertain. The CDR3 covers 14 residues. Trimming stripped 0 bases from V and 4 bases from J, with 7 bases between. The V gene's germline CDR1 is MNHEY and CDR2 SMNVEV (reference sequence).

The chain joins TRBV18 to TRBJ2-7; D not resolved. This CDR3 has 15 residues. The germline CDR1 and CDR2 sequences are KGHSH and LQKENI. V lost 2 bases and J lost 1, with 12 bases in between. The CDR3 loop is CASSPGAVSSYEQYF. As DNA, the CDR3 is TGTGCCAGCTCACCAGGAGCAGTTTCTTCCTACGAGCAGTACTTC.

With respect to this clone: A single base separates this from a much larger clone, so it may be a read error. At the DNA level, this CDR3 is encoded by other sequences in the same sample as well. The V call is TRBV4-3, the J call TRBJ2-6, with a tentative D call TRBD1 (5 bases). Germline V CDR1 and CDR2: LGHNA, YSLEER. This CDR3 is built from 16 residues. The CDR3 nucleotides are TGCGCCAGCAGCCAAGATAAGGGGTCTGGAGCCAACGTCCTGACTTTC. Translation: CASSQDKGSGANVLTF.

The chain couples TRBV6-6 to TRBJ2-5; D gene unclear. V dropped 2 bases and J dropped 0 bases, with 7 bases sitting between them. This CDR3 has 14 residues. The germline CDR1 and CDR2 sequences are MNHNY and SVGAGI (reference sequence). The CDR3 reads CASSYLRNQETQYF. The CDR3 coding sequence is TGTGCCAGCAGTTACCTGCGGAACCAAGAGACCCAGTACTTC.

This clone was recorded only once. V is TRBV7-9 and J is TRBJ2-1; D gene uncertain. This CDR3 is built from 13 residues. Trimming removed 7 bases at V and 0 bases at J, with 7 bases between. Germline CDR1 SEHNR, CDR2 FQNEAQ (reference sequence). The CDR3 protein is CASTRDSYNEQFF. The CDR3 DNA is TGTGCCAGCACTAGGGACTCCTACAATGAGCAGTTCTTC.

The CDR3 nucleotides are TGTGCCAGCAGCCCAGGGGGCGCGCTGAACACTGAAGCTTTCTTT. Translating it yields CASSPGGALNTEAFF. The J gene is TRBJ1-1, the V gene TRBV2; TRBD1 agrees at 8 bases. The V and J ends lost 6 bases and 0 bases, in that order; junction bases with no gene match: 6. The germline gives CDR1 SNHLY, CDR2 FYNNEI. CDR3 length: 15 amino acids.

The sample holds one count of this clone. This chain connects TRBV7-3 to TRBJ2-1, with 8 bases lining up with TRBD1. This CDR3 comprises 15 residues. V shed 2 bases, J shed 5 bases, and the junction held 5 bases outside the gene matches. CDR1 is SGHTA, CDR2 FQGTGA, per germline. This CDR3 is CASSLQGALNNEQFF. The CDR3 DNA reads as TGTGCCAGCAGCTTACAGGGGGCTTTGAACAATGAGCAGTTCTTC.

This clone was seen at least ten times. The chain couples TRBV7-2 to TRBJ2-1, with 12 nucleotides matching TRBD2. CDR3 size: 17 residues. Per germline, CDR1 SGHTA and CDR2 FQGNSA. After removal of 5 bases from V and 5 bases from J, the junction contained 10 bases not matched to a gene. CDR3 region: CASSPWGTSGLDNEQFF. As DNA, the CDR3 is TGTGCCAGCAGCCCTTGGGGGACTAGCGGGCTCGACAATGAGCAGTTCTTC.

Only a few counts were recorded for this clone. This chain uses TRBV2 with TRBJ1-5; no reliable D call. The CDR3 covers 12 residues. Germline CDR1 reads SNHLY; CDR2 reads FYNNEI. Trimming removed 7 bases at V and 3 bases at J, with 7 bases between. The CDR3 DNA follows: TGTGCCAGCAACCTGGCCAATCAGCCCCAGCATTTT. This gives the protein CASNLANQPQHF.

This clone was seen just once. Since a much larger clone is just one base distant, this may be a read error. Other DNA sequences in the same sample also yield this CDR3. The chain combines TRBV6-1 with TRBJ2-7; 7 bases agree with TRBD2. Germline values: CDR1 MNHNS, CDR2 SASEGT. Unmatched junction bases numbered 7, after V lost 3 bases and J lost 5 bases. This CDR3 has 14 residues. The CDR3 sequence: CASSETGGKNEQYF. The CDR3 DNA follows: TGTGCCAGCAGTGAGACCGGGGGGAAGAACGAGCAGTACTTC.

This clone was seen ten or more times. The V and J genes are TRBV9 and TRBJ2-3; D gene ambiguous. Germline CDR1 and CDR2: SGDLS and YYNGEE. CDR3 length equals 15 residues. Trimming removed 4 bases from V and 3 bases from J, with 15 bases in between. CDR3 sequence reads: CASSLSYSWTDTQYF. The CDR3 coding sequence is TGTGCCAGCAGCCTGTCGTATAGCTGGACAGATACGCAGTATTTT.

This clone was observed a few times. Relative to the germline gene, one junction end is altered; a read error may explain this. This rearrangement joins TRBV30 to TRBJ2-5, with a weak D call TRBD1 (5 bases). Per the germline V gene, CDR1 is GTSNPN and CDR2 is SVGIG (reference sequence). The CDR3 consists of 12 residues. CDR3 DNA sequence: TGTGGCTGGAGTGTGCAGGGTGAGACCCAGTACTTC. Protein: CGWSVQGETQYF.

The chain couples TRBV28 to TRBJ2-2, with D perhaps TRBD1 or TRBD2 (5 bases each). The CDR3 consists of 16 residues. The germline gives CDR1 MDHEN, CDR2 SYDVKM. Trimming stripped 7 bases from V and 1 base from J, with 16 bases between. The CDR3 coding sequence is TGTGCCAGCAACCAACCGGGACGCCTGAACACCGGGGAGCTGTTTTTT. Its translation: CASNQPGRLNTGELFF.

This clone appeared a few times. The chain employs TRBV5-1 and TRBJ1-3, with D tentatively TRBD1 (5 bases). This CDR3 has 15 residues. V was clipped by 0 bases and J by 6 bases, with 13 bases between them. The germline V gene encodes CDR1 SGHRS and CDR2 YFSETQ. The CDR3 sequence: CASSLVAGMENTIYF. The CDR3 nucleotides are TGCGCCAGCAGCTTGGTCGCAGGGATGGAAAACACCATATATTTT.

This clone was recorded once. The chain has TRBV29-1 and TRBJ2-3; 9 nucleotides line up with TRBD1. J was trimmed by 1 base and V by 4 bases; bases with no gene match: 3. This CDR3 region has 14 residues. Per germline, CDR1 SQVTM and CDR2 ANQGSEA. CDR3 residues: CSVAQGAGTDTQYF. The CDR3 DNA sequence: TGCAGCGTTGCACAGGGGGCTGGCACAGATACGCAGTATTTT.

The chain combines TRBV29-1 with TRBJ1-3; D is undetermined. This CDR3 comprises 15 residues. From germline, CDR1 is SQVTM and CDR2 ANQGSEA. V lost 0 bases, J lost 2 bases, and 11 bases lay in between. The CDR3, as DNA: TGCAGCGTTGAAGAAGAGCGCGGCACTGGAAACACCATATATTTT. This codes for CSVEEERGTGNTIYF.

This clone occurred once. J is TRBJ1-2 and V is TRBV10-3; 7 bases map to TRBD1. The CDR3 spans 16 residues. CDR1 is ENHRY, CDR2 SYGVKD, per germline. Germline trimming cut 0 bases from V and 8 bases from J; bases unmatched to any gene: 12. The CDR3 protein is CAISESRGGFGLGYTF. The CDR3 DNA is TGTGCCATCAGTGAGTCGCGAGGGGGCTTTGGACTCGGCTACACCTTC.

This clone was seen a single time. The chain employs TRBV2 and TRBJ2-1, with 7 nucleotides matching TRBD2. The junction had 11 bases not matched to a gene; V was cut back by 6 bases and J by 6 bases. Germline V gene sequence: CDR1 SNHLY, CDR2 FYNNEI. The CDR3 totals 15 residues. In nucleotides, the CDR3 is TGTGCCAGCAGGGGGAGGGCGGTGCCGACCAATGAGCAGTTCTTC. Translating it yields CASRGRAVPTNEQFF.